A single T cell receptor beta chain is shown here with its context. Its antigen is undetermined. V gave up 5 bases and J gave up 5 bases; unmatched junction bases: 7. From germline, CDR1 is SGHTA and CDR2 FQGNSA. The CDR3 sequence is 16 residues long. By quantitative 5'-RACE with molecular barcodes, the TCR beta libraries were made. TCRdb fed the 5' RACE reads into MiXCR, producing one record per CDR3 protein. The sample carries approximately 400,000 distinct CDR3 sequences, 17% recorded once. The data were taken from a study of CD8 T cells in ankylosing spondylitis. Study-wide results and limits: Among TCR beta sequences, a motif of several highly homologous variants appeared characteristic of ankylosing spondylitis blood. Past research had described some motif variants in reactive arthritis synovial fluid and blood. Those disease-linked clones were CD8+; they were also relatively rare in peripheral blood. According to the report, clones linked to the disease were significantly enriched in matched synovial fluid samples taken from ankylosing spondylitis patients.

This TCR was recovered from a male donor with ankylosing spondylitis. Input material: blood, either unsorted or a sorted T cell fraction (not recorded which). The chain employs TRBV7-2 and TRBJ2-2; TRBD1 agrees at 11 bases. In DNA form, the CDR3 reads TGTGCCAGCAGCCTTATGGGACAGGGGGGGACCGGGGAGCTGTTTTTT. It encodes CASSLMGQGGTGELFF.